This TCR beta chain was documented in a study of T cell responses to AZD1222 COVID-19 vaccine. This clone came up once. Its specificity is not known. V was pared by 3 bases and J by 3 bases, with 14 bases between. Germline V gene sequence: CDR1 KGHSH, CDR2 LQKENI. The CDR3 is 15 residues long. Using immunoSEQ multiplex PCR, the repertoire was profiled, and TCRdb retains in-frame clones only, with some absent. The sample records 90,000 to 150,000 clones, approximately 88% being singletons. General study results and limits: Spike was spanned by vaccine-associated CD4 TCRs, with dominance at 160-218 and 743-854.

The rearrangement joins TRBV18 to TRBJ2-5; D tentatively reads TRBD1 or TRBD2 (5 bases each). The material was peripheral blood, obtained on day 0 of AZD1222 vaccination. This sequence was found in an adult in good health. Here the CDR3 DNA reads TGTGCCAGCTCACCCCCCGGTAGGGGAGAAGAGACCCAGTACTTC. It yields the protein CASSPPGRGEETQYF. Full variable domain (missing parts from reference TRBV18 and TRBJ2-5): NAGVMQNPRHLVRRRGQEARLRCSPMKGHSHVYWYRQLPEEGLKFMVYLQKENIIDESGMPKERFSAEFPKEGPSILRIQQVVRGDSAAYFCASSPPGRGEETQYFGPGTRLLVL.